This passage covers 32 T cell receptor beta chains from one sample sequenced in a study of blood T cell repertoires in COVID-19. Sequencing was performed with immunoSEQ multiplex PCR; in TCRdb, only in-frame clones are kept and a portion is missing. The sample consists of approximately 240,000 clones, roughly 84% of them appearing once. Sequenced input: peripheral blood. The origin of the receptors is a woman between 25 and 40 years old who had recovered from COVID-19.

The V gene is TRBV28, the J gene TRBJ1-5; 10 bases agree with TRBD1. The CDR3 is 17 amino acids. CDR1 is MDHEN and CDR2 is SYDVKM in the germline V gene. The V segment lost 5 bases and the J segment 1 base; nucleotides outside the gene matches: 8. CDR3 in DNA: TGTGCCAGCAGTCTCCCCGGGACAGGGGTCAGCAATCAGCCCCAGCATTTT. This gives the protein CASSLPGTGVSNQPQHF.

The J gene is TRBJ1-2, the V gene TRBV30; D perhaps matches TRBD1 (5 bases). The V and J ends lost 5 bases and 10 bases respectively, with 17 bases between them. The CDR3 has 12 amino acids. The germline V gene encodes CDR1 GTSNPN and CDR2 SVGIG (reference sequence). DNA of the CDR3: TGTGCCTGGGGAGGGACTTTGGATTTCTACACCTTC. Its protein is CAWGGTLDFYTF.

This sequence joins TRBV7-9 and TRBJ1-1; a possible D gene is TRBD1 (5 bases). Germline lookup yields CDR1 SEHNR and CDR2 FQNEAQ (reference sequence). This CDR3 is 13 amino acids long. Trimming took off 2 bases at V and 3 bases at J, with 7 bases between the two ends. CDR3 in amino acids: CASSLSRDTEAFF. CDR3 nucleotides: TGTGCCAGCAGCTTATCCAGGGACACTGAAGCTTTCTTT.

V gene TRBV6-5 combines with J gene TRBJ2-5; tentatively, D is TRBD2 (6 bases). Trimming took 9 bases from V and 5 from J, leaving 22 bases between them. The CDR3 runs to 15 residues. From germline, CDR1 is MNHEY and CDR2 SVGAGI. The CDR3 coding sequence is TGTGCCAGTTGCCGGGACTCATATTGCCGCGAGACCCAGTACTTC. This encodes CASCRDSYCRETQYF.

Here the CDR3 reads CASGIAGTNEQFF. The CDR3 nucleotides are TGTGCCAGCGGAATAGCGGGGACCAATGAGCAGTTCTTC. J is TRBJ2-1 and V is TRBV28, with 8 bases matching TRBD2. This CDR3 contains 13 residues. Germline V gives CDR1 MDHEN, CDR2 SYDVKM. J lost 6 bases, V lost 8 bases, and 6 bases had no gene match. Together with reference TRBV28 and TRBJ2-1, the CDR3 gives the full variable domain: DVKVTQSSRYLVKRTGEKVFLECVQDMDHENMFWYRQDPGLGLRLIYFSYDVKMKEKGDIPEGYSVSREKKERFSLILESASTNQTSMYLCASGIAGTNEQFFGPGTRLTVL.

The chain couples TRBV19 to TRBJ2-4, with TRBD2 as a possible D gene (6 bases). V was clipped by 3 bases and J by 7 bases, with 16 bases between them. CDR3 size: 15 residues. Germline loops: CDR1 LNHDA, CDR2 SQIVND (reference sequence). CDR3 sequence: CASSILPGLANIQYF. CDR3 in DNA: TGTGCCAGTAGTATCTTGCCGGGGCTAGCGAACATTCAGTACTTC.

This clone was found a few times. This sequence joins TRBV7-9 and TRBJ1-1, with 12 bases fitting TRBD1. This CDR3 comprises 15 residues. Germline values: CDR1 SEHNR, CDR2 FQNEAQ (reference sequence). V dropped 0 bases and J dropped 12; count of bases not matched to a gene: 8. The CDR3 region is CASSLAGTGGALTFF. The CDR3 DNA reads as TGTGCCAGCAGCTTAGCGGGGACAGGGGGCGCGTTGACTTTCTTT.

V and J are TRBV7-2 and TRBJ1-2; 10 nucleotides agree with TRBD1. CDR3 length: 14 residues. Unmatched junction bases numbered 7, after V lost 5 bases and J lost 7 bases. Per the germline V gene, CDR1 is SGHTA and CDR2 is FQGNSA. The CDR3 here is CASSAQGQGFGYTF. The CDR3 nucleotides read TGTGCCAGCAGCGCCCAGGGACAGGGGTTTGGCTACACCTTC.

V usage is TRBV5-1 and J usage is TRBJ2-5; D is perhaps TRBD2 (5 bases). Germline V gene data show CDR1 as SGHRS and CDR2 as YFSETQ. The V end was cut by 5 bases, the J end by 0 bases, with 14 bases between. This CDR3 has 15 amino acids. The CDR3: CASSRVALYQETQYF. The CDR3 DNA follows: TGCGCCAGCAGTCGGGTAGCGTTATACCAAGAGACCCAGTACTTC.

This sequence joins TRBV10-3 and TRBJ2-2, with TRBD1 matching 8 bases. The CDR3 is 13 amino acids. Looked up from germline, CDR1 is ENHRY and CDR2 is SYGVKD. With 11 bases clipped from V and 0 bases from J, the junction kept 2 bases outside the gene matches. The DNA for the CDR3 is TGTGCCGTGGGACAGGCGAACACCGGGGAGCTGTTTTTT. Its translation: CAVGQANTGELFF.

The chain joins TRBV6-5 to TRBJ1-1, with 7 bases identical to TRBD1. After removal of 6 bases from V and 6 bases from J, the junction contained 7 bases not matched to a gene. CDR1 is MNHEY, CDR2 SVGAGI, per germline. CDR3 length equals 13 residues. CDR3 sequence reads: CASSSQGDAEAFF. The DNA of the CDR3 is TGTGCCAGCAGCAGCCAGGGGGACGCTGAAGCTTTCTTT.

Points on this clone: Other nucleotide sequences from this sample produce the same CDR3. The chain combines TRBV28 with TRBJ2-1; D unclear. Trimming stripped 5 bases from V and 2 bases from J, with 7 bases between. Germline lookup yields CDR1 MDHEN and CDR2 SYDVKM. The CDR3 runs 13 residues. CDR3 loop: CASSPPTYNEQFF. CDR3 DNA sequence: TGTGCCAGCAGTCCCCCCACCTACAATGAGCAGTTCTTC.

The chain uses TRBV19 and TRBJ1-4; D gene ambiguous. V was cut by 9 bases and J by 5 bases, with 4 bases left in between. This CDR3 comprises 10 residues. Germline assignment: CDR1 LNHDA and CDR2 SQIVND (reference sequence). CDR3 nucleotides: TGTGCCAGCATGAATGAAAAACTGTTTTTT. Residues: CASMNEKLFF.

The V call is TRBV4-2, the J call TRBJ2-3, with D hard to call. This CDR3 comprises 15 residues. CDR1 is LGHNA and CDR2 is YNFKEQ in the germline V gene. V was cut by 1 base and J by 4 bases, with 12 bases left in between. The CDR3 loop reads CASSQGDLDADTQYF. The CDR3 bases are TGTGCCAGCAGCCAAGGTGACTTAGACGCAGATACGCAGTATTTT.

The gene calls are TRBV7-3 and TRBJ2-1, with TRBD1 matching over 7 bases. There are 15 residues in the CDR3. V was pared by 5 bases and J by 3 bases, with 7 bases of the junction left unmatched. Germline V gene sequence: CDR1 SGHTA, CDR2 FQGTGA. The CDR3 loop reads CASSRTGDGYNEQFF. The CDR3 DNA is TGTGCCAGCAGCCGTACAGGGGATGGCTACAATGAGCAGTTCTTC.

J is TRBJ1-2 and V is TRBV24-1; tentatively, D is TRBD1 (5 bases). V shed 2 bases and J shed 1 base, with 22 bases lying between them. The germline gives CDR1 KGHDR, CDR2 SFDVKD. This CDR3 spans 19 amino acids. CDR3 coding DNA: TGTGCCACCAGTGATTCCCAGGCGGGGACGGACCTTTATAACTATGGCTACACCTTC. The encoded protein is CATSDSQAGTDLYNYGYTF.

V gene TRBV5-1 combines with J gene TRBJ2-1, with 13 bases that match TRBD2. The CDR3 is 16 residues long. Germline assignment: CDR1 SGHRS and CDR2 YFSETQ. Trimming took 7 bases from V and 4 from J; bases not matched to a gene: 8. DNA of the CDR3: TGCGCCAGCGGCCTCGGACTAGCGGGAGAATACAATGAGCAGTTCTTC. Its translation: CASGLGLAGEYNEQFF. The whole variable domain, filled in from reference TRBV5-1 and TRBJ2-1, reads KAGVTQTPRYLIKTRGQQVTLSCSPISGHRSVSWYQQTPGQGLQFLFEYFSETQRNKGNFPGRFSGRQFSNSRSEMNVSTLELGDSALYLCASGLGLAGEYNEQFFGPGTRLTVL.

The chain combines TRBV5-4 with TRBJ2-7; 8 positions agree with TRBD1. J was trimmed by 2 bases and V by 2 bases; bases with no gene match: 6. Germline V gives CDR1 SGHNT, CDR2 YYREEE (reference sequence). CDR3 length equals 15 residues. The CDR3 DNA reads as TGTGCCAGCAGCTTTTCTCGGGACAGGCCCTACGAGCAGTACTTC. Translating gives CASSFSRDRPYEQYF.

V and J are TRBV12-3 or TRBV12-4 and TRBJ1-2; no firm D call. The V end was cut by 3 bases, the J end by 4 bases, with 9 bases between. This CDR3 is 13 amino acids long. The CDR3 is CASSFMDFYGYTF. Here the CDR3 DNA reads TGTGCCAGCAGTTTTATGGACTTCTATGGCTACACCTTC.

V gene TRBV30 combines with J gene TRBJ2-1; 9 positions match TRBD2. Germline trimming cut 0 bases from V and 8 bases from J; bases unmatched to any gene: 8. Germline V gene data show CDR1 as GTSNPN and CDR2 as SVGIG (reference sequence). The CDR3 loop spans 15 amino acids. The chain's CDR3 is CAWSVLGGRVDEQFF. CDR3 sequence (DNA): TGTGCCTGGAGTGTACTAGGCGGGAGGGTCGATGAGCAGTTCTTC.

This clone has only a few counts. The gene calls are TRBV6-5 and TRBJ2-7; TRBD1 aligns across 8 bases. With V trimmed by 2 bases and J by 3 bases, 6 bases remained unmatched. Germline CDR1 MNHEY, CDR2 SVGAGI. The length of the CDR3 is 15 residues. This CDR3 reads CASSYHGTGFYEQYF. The CDR3 nucleotides read TGTGCCAGCAGTTACCATGGGACAGGATTCTACGAGCAGTACTTC.

Here the CDR3 DNA reads TGTGCCAGCAGTACTCTTAACACCGGGGAGCTGTTTTTT. Residues: CASSTLNTGELFF. This chain connects TRBV7-3 to TRBJ2-2; the D is unclear. CDR3 length: 13 residues. Trimming pared 6 bases from V and 2 bases from J, leaving 7 bases between. Germline lookup yields CDR1 SGHTA and CDR2 FQGTGA.

This clone was seen a handful of times. The rearrangement joins TRBV9 to TRBJ1-6; D might be TRBD1 (6 bases). Germline lookup yields CDR1 SGDLS and CDR2 YYNGEE. The CDR3 is 15 amino acids. Deletions cut 4 bases from V and 6 bases from J, with 14 bases between. The CDR3 region has the DNA TGTGCCAGCAGCCCACAGGACAGACTTAATTCACCCCTCCACTTT. Translated: CASSPQDRLNSPLHF.

The chain employs TRBV9 and TRBJ2-7, with 9 bases fitting TRBD2. V gave up 4 bases and J gave up 4 bases; unmatched junction bases: 6. This CDR3 is built from 14 residues. Germline CDR1 is SGDLS and CDR2 is YYNGEE. CDR3 region: CASSPAGGPYEQYF. The CDR3 DNA reads TGTGCCAGCAGCCCGGCGGGAGGGCCTTACGAGCAGTACTTC.

This clone was observed a few times. This chain joins TRBV2 and TRBJ2-7; D is possibly TRBD2 (6 bases). The CDR3 contains 13 residues. Trimming removed 9 bases at V and 3 bases at J, with 15 bases between. Germline assignment: CDR1 SNHLY and CDR2 FYNNEI. The CDR3: CARSLGRGYEQYF. CDR3 in DNA: TGTGCCAGGAGCCTAGGGCGGGGCTACGAGCAGTACTTC.

This chain links TRBV7-2 with TRBJ1-1; no reliable D call. V lost 0 bases and J 7 bases, leaving 15 bases between the germline ends. The CDR3 consists of 15 residues. CDR1 and CDR2 from the germline V gene are SGHTA and FQGNSA. This CDR3 reads CASSLATGSQYEAFF. The CDR3 DNA sequence: TGTGCCAGCAGCTTAGCAACGGGATCGCAATATGAAGCTTTCTTT. The variable domain in full, completed from reference TRBV7-2 and TRBJ1-1, reads GAGVSQSPSNKVTEKGKDVELRCDPISGHTALYWYRQSLGQGLEFLIYFQGNSAPDKSGLPSDRFSAERTGGSVSTLTIQRTQQEDSAVYLCASSLATGSQYEAFFGQGTRLTVV.

The chain couples TRBV13 to TRBJ2-3; 8 bases match TRBD2. In germline, CDR1 is PRHDT, CDR2 FYEKMQ (reference sequence). J lost 0 bases, V lost 5 bases, and 10 bases had no gene match. The CDR3 contains 17 residues. CDR3 in amino acids: CASSQPGRARSTDTQYF. Here the CDR3 DNA reads TGTGCCAGCAGCCAGCCCGGGAGGGCCCGGAGCACAGATACGCAGTATTTT.

The chain has TRBV13 and TRBJ2-3, with 11 bases lining up with TRBD2. Germline V gene data show CDR1 as PRHDT and CDR2 as FYEKMQ (reference sequence). The trim removed 5 bases at V and 3 bases at J, leaving 7 bases unmatched. The CDR3 sequence is 16 residues long. The CDR3 DNA reads TGTGCCAGCAGCCCCCGGCTAGCGGGAGGTACAGATACGCAGTATTTT. The encoded protein is CASSPRLAGGTDTQYF.

The CDR3, as DNA: TGCGCCAGCAGCCAAGTTAGCGGGATCTCCTACGAGCAGTACTTC. This sequence encodes CASSQVSGISYEQYF. The chain links TRBV4-1 to TRBJ2-7; 8 nucleotides align to TRBD2. Germline CDR1 and CDR2: MGHRA and YSYEKL. V shed 1 base and J 0 bases; nucleotides not matched to a gene: 2. This CDR3 has 15 amino acids.

This chain links TRBV30 with TRBJ2-2, with D perhaps matching TRBD1 (6 bases). CDR1 is GTSNPN, CDR2 SVGIG, per germline (reference sequence). The CDR3 extends over 13 amino acids. V shed 8 bases and J shed 8 bases, with 18 bases lying between them. The CDR3 region is CAGTLLRGGELFF. The CDR3 region has the DNA TGTGCCGGGACCCTCCTTAGGGGGGGGGAGCTGTTTTTT. The full variable domain, in which reference TRBV30 and TRBJ2-2 provide the parts outside the CDR3, is SQTIHQWPATLVQPVGSPLSLECTVEGTSNPNLYWYRQAAGRGLQLLFYSVGIGQISSEVPQNLSASRPQDRQFILSSKKLLLSDSGFYLCAGTLLRGGELFFGEGSRLTVL.

The chain couples TRBV2 to TRBJ2-3, with D possibly being TRBD2 (6 bases). V was cut by 4 bases and J by 5 bases, with 16 bases left in between. The length of the CDR3 is 15 residues. The germline V gene has CDR1 SNHLY and CDR2 FYNNEI. The CDR3: CASSAGGGPVDTQYF. CDR3 sequence (DNA): TGTGCCAGCAGTGCAGGAGGAGGGCCTGTAGATACGCAGTATTTT.

The table lists this clone with a count of one. This chain connects TRBV7-9 to TRBJ2-2, with TRBD1 matching over 11 bases. J gave up 3 bases and V 5 bases, and 5 bases lay outside the gene matches. Germline V gene lookup returns CDR1 SEHNR and CDR2 FQNEAQ (reference sequence). CDR3 length: 16 amino acids. Written as DNA, the CDR3 is TGTGCCAGCAGCCCCACGGGACAGGGGGACACCGGGGAGCTGTTTTTT. Translating it yields CASSPTGQGDTGELFF.